This is a list of T cell receptor beta chains from one sample in a study of blood T cells in healthy people across ages. MiXCR, run by TCRdb on the 5' RACE reads, gives a single entry per CDR3 protein. The sample contains 1.5 million or so distinct CDR3 sequences, about 40% of which appear only once. The specimen was blood. The receptors here all came from a young woman in good health. Both conserved end residues are part of each CDR3. Fields, in order: V gene, clone size, D gene, J gene, CDR3 DNA, CDR3 protein. A D gene is named only where the DNA matches it firmly. The size of a clone is reported for some rows only, either as once, few or many, or as a class for expanded clones.

V gene: TRBV27; clone size: .; D gene: .; J gene: TRBJ2-1; CDR3 DNA: TGTGCCTGCGGGGGGACAGCGGGTTACAATGAGCAGTTCTTC; CDR3 protein: CACGGTAGYNEQFF
V gene: TRBV20-1; clone size: .; D gene: .; J gene: TRBJ2-5; CDR3 DNA: TGCAGTGCCCTATCGAGGAATCAGGAGACCCAGTACTTC; CDR3 protein: CSALSRNQETQYF
V gene: TRBV6-5; clone size: .; D gene: TRBD2; J gene: TRBJ2-3; CDR3 DNA: TGTGCCAGCAGTTACTCCCGGACCGCGGGGGTAAGCACAGATACGCAGTATTTT; CDR3 protein: CASSYSRTAGVSTDTQYF
V gene: TRBV4-1; clone size: .; D gene: TRBD1; J gene: TRBJ1-5; CDR3 DNA: TGCGCCAGCAGCCAAGAGGGCAGGGGGCTTGTAGGGCAGCCCCAGCATTTT; CDR3 protein: CASSQEGRGLVGQPQHF
V gene: TRBV6-4; clone size: few; D gene: .; J gene: TRBJ1-1; CDR3 DNA: TGTGCCAGCAGAGCTGGGTCCGACCTTAATTTAGGAACTGAAGCTTTCTTT; CDR3 protein: CASRAGSDLNLGTEAFF
V gene: TRBV10-2; clone size: .; D gene: TRBD2; J gene: TRBJ2-1; CDR3 DNA: TGCGCCAGCAACCTAGCGGGGGGGTATGAGCAGTTCTTC; CDR3 protein: CASNLAGGYEQFF
V gene: TRBV6-5; clone size: few; D gene: .; J gene: TRBJ2-7; CDR3 DNA: TGTGCCAGCAGTTACTCGAACCGGGGCGCTTCCTACGAGCAGTACTTC; CDR3 protein: CASSYSNRGASYEQYF
V gene: TRBV27; clone size: .; D gene: TRBD1; J gene: TRBJ1-5; CDR3 DNA: TGTGCCAGCAGTTTGACAGGGTATGCCTCAGCCCAGCATTTT; CDR3 protein: CASSLTGYASAQHF
V gene: TRBV6-5; clone size: .; D gene: .; J gene: TRBJ2-1; CDR3 DNA: TGTGCCAGCAGTTACTCTATCCAACCCGTCGGCTCCTACTCCTACAATGAGCAGTTCTTC; CDR3 protein: CASSYSIQPVGSYSYNEQFF
V gene: TRBV9; clone size: .; D gene: .; J gene: TRBJ2-7; CDR3 DNA: TGTGCCAGCAGCGTAGTGATCAGTCCTTCCTACGAGCAGTACTTC; CDR3 protein: CASSVVISPSYEQYF
V gene: TRBV14; clone size: .; D gene: TRBD1; J gene: TRBJ1-2; CDR3 DNA: TGTGCCAGCAGCCGACCTATCTCAGGGGGCGGTAACTATGGCTACACCTTC; CDR3 protein: CASSRPISGGGNYGYTF
V gene: TRBV3-1; clone size: .; D gene: TRBD1; J gene: TRBJ2-7; CDR3 DNA: TGTGCCAGCAGCCATCCCGGGACAGGGTCCTACGAGCAGTACTTC; CDR3 protein: CASSHPGTGSYEQYF
V gene: TRBV9; clone size: .; D gene: .; J gene: TRBJ2-1; CDR3 DNA: TGTGCCAGCAGCGTAGTTTCGGCAGGGCCGGGCAATGAGCAGTTCTTC; CDR3 protein: CASSVVSAGPGNEQFF
V gene: TRBV20-1; clone size: few; D gene: .; J gene: TRBJ2-7; CDR3 DNA: TGCAGTGCTAGTGATCGGCGGTGGGGAGACTACGAGCAGTACTTC; CDR3 protein: CSASDRRWGDYEQYF
V gene: TRBV9; clone size: few; D gene: .; J gene: TRBJ2-3; CDR3 DNA: TGTGCCAGCAGCGTAGATCGAGGCATCGGGGATACGCAGTATTTT; CDR3 protein: CASSVDRGIGDTQYF
V gene: TRBV4-2; clone size: .; D gene: TRBD2; J gene: TRBJ2-2; CDR3 DNA: TGTGCCAGCAGCCCGGGAGGCGACACCGGGGAGCTGTTTTTT; CDR3 protein: CASSPGGDTGELFF
V gene: TRBV10-3; clone size: .; D gene: .; J gene: TRBJ1-2; CDR3 DNA: TGTGCCAGCAGTGCTAACTCAGTGGAGGGGGTAAAAGGCTACACCTTC; CDR3 protein: CASSANSVEGVKGYTF
V gene: TRBV19; clone size: few; D gene: .; J gene: TRBJ1-2; CDR3 DNA: TGTGCCAGTAGATTGTCAGGGATTATACATGGCTACACCTTC; CDR3 protein: CASRLSGIIHGYTF
V gene: TRBV7-8; clone size: .; D gene: TRBD1; J gene: TRBJ2-7; CDR3 DNA: TGTGCCAGCAGCTTAGACCGTACAGGGGTAGTCTACGAGCAGTACTTC; CDR3 protein: CASSLDRTGVVYEQYF
V gene: TRBV20-1; clone size: few; D gene: .; J gene: TRBJ2-1; CDR3 DNA: TGCAGTGCAACGAACTTCGGGGGGCCCTCCTACAATGAGCAGTTCTTC; CDR3 protein: CSATNFGGPSYNEQFF
V gene: TRBV4-2; clone size: few; D gene: TRBD2; J gene: TRBJ2-1; CDR3 DNA: TGTGCCAGCAGCCACCAATCCGGGACTAGCAATGAGCAGTTCTTC; CDR3 protein: CASSHQSGTSNEQFF
V gene: TRBV5-5; clone size: .; D gene: .; J gene: TRBJ1-4; CDR3 DNA: TGTGCCAGCAGCCACGGACGGAATAATGGAAAACTGTTTTTT; CDR3 protein: CASSHGRNNGKLFF
V gene: TRBV6-5; clone size: .; D gene: TRBD1; J gene: TRBJ1-2; CDR3 DNA: TGTGCCAGCAGTTCGCCGGGACAGGACTATGGCTACACCTTC; CDR3 protein: CASSSPGQDYGYTF
V gene: TRBV20-1; clone size: .; D gene: TRBD2; J gene: TRBJ2-7; CDR3 DNA: TGCAGTGCTCTTAGCGGGAGAAACTACGAGCAGTACTTC; CDR3 protein: CSALSGRNYEQYF
V gene: TRBV7-7; clone size: .; D gene: .; J gene: TRBJ2-1; CDR3 DNA: TGTGCTAGCAGCTTCAATAAGGGTGAGCAGTTCTTC; CDR3 protein: CASSFNKGEQFF
V gene: TRBV29-1; clone size: few; D gene: .; J gene: TRBJ2-1; CDR3 DNA: TGCAGCGTTGCCTCCTCTCCAAATGAGCAGTTCTTC; CDR3 protein: CSVASSPNEQFF
V gene: TRBV6-6; clone size: few; D gene: .; J gene: TRBJ2-7; CDR3 DNA: TGTGCCAGCAGTTACGGACAGTGGTCCTACGAGCAGTACTTC; CDR3 protein: CASSYGQWSYEQYF
V gene: TRBV30; clone size: few; D gene: .; J gene: TRBJ1-4; CDR3 DNA: TGTGCCTGGAGGGACAGTAGGGAAAAACTGTTTTTT; CDR3 protein: CAWRDSREKLFF
V gene: TRBV6-1; clone size: few; D gene: TRBD2; J gene: TRBJ2-4; CDR3 DNA: TGTGCCAGCATCGAAAGGGCGGGGGTAGCCAAAAACATTCAGTACTTC; CDR3 protein: CASIERAGVAKNIQYF
V gene: TRBV19; clone size: .; D gene: .; J gene: TRBJ1-2; CDR3 DNA: TGTGCCAGTAACATTATGGCCAACTATGGCTACACCTTC; CDR3 protein: CASNIMANYGYTF
V gene: TRBV5-1; clone size: once; D gene: TRBD1; J gene: TRBJ2-5; CDR3 DNA: TGCGCCGGCAGCCCCCGACAGGGAATCCTTCAAGAGACCCAGTACTTC; CDR3 protein: CAGSPRQGILQETQYF
V gene: TRBV12-3/TRBV12-4; clone size: .; D gene: TRBD1; J gene: TRBJ1-4; CDR3 DNA: TGTGCCAGCAGTTTCGGGACAGGCGAAAAACTGTTTTTT; CDR3 protein: CASSFGTGEKLFF
V gene: TRBV9; clone size: few; D gene: TRBD1; J gene: TRBJ2-3; CDR3 DNA: TGTGCCAGCAGCGCGACTTCGACAGGGAGCACAGATACGCAGTATTTT; CDR3 protein: CASSATSTGSTDTQYF
V gene: TRBV27; clone size: .; D gene: TRBD1; J gene: TRBJ2-1; CDR3 DNA: TGTGCCAGCAGTTTACTAGGACAGGGAGAGACCCAGTTCTTC; CDR3 protein: CASSLLGQGETQFF
V gene: TRBV4-1; clone size: .; D gene: .; J gene: TRBJ2-2; CDR3 DNA: TGCGCCAGCAGCCCTGGGATGAACACCGGGGAGCTGTTTTTT; CDR3 protein: CASSPGMNTGELFF
V gene: TRBV28; clone size: few; D gene: TRBD1; J gene: TRBJ1-4; CDR3 DNA: TGTGCCAGCAGTTTATACAGGGGGCGAGGGGAAAAACTGTTTTTT; CDR3 protein: CASSLYRGRGEKLFF
V gene: TRBV5-1; clone size: few; D gene: .; J gene: TRBJ2-3; CDR3 DNA: TGCGCCAGCAGCTTGGGGTCTACCCAAAGCACAGATACGCAGTATTTT; CDR3 protein: CASSLGSTQSTDTQYF
V gene: TRBV6-1; clone size: few; D gene: TRBD1; J gene: TRBJ1-2; CDR3 DNA: TGTGCCAGCAGCCGACAGGGGAAGGACTATGGCTACACCTTC; CDR3 protein: CASSRQGKDYGYTF
V gene: TRBV12-3/TRBV12-4; clone size: .; D gene: .; J gene: TRBJ1-4; CDR3 DNA: TGTGCCAGCAACGTTAGGGGGAGCGCGCTGTTTTTT; CDR3 protein: CASNVRGSALFF
V gene: TRBV7-9; clone size: .; D gene: .; J gene: TRBJ2-2; CDR3 DNA: TGTGCCAGCAGCTCATTTAACACCGGGGAGCTGTTTTTT; CDR3 protein: CASSSFNTGELFF
V gene: TRBV6-1; clone size: few; D gene: .; J gene: TRBJ2-3; CDR3 DNA: TGTGCCAGCAGTGAAGAGGCTAGCGGCACAGATACGCAGTATTTT; CDR3 protein: CASSEEASGTDTQYF
V gene: TRBV3-1; clone size: .; D gene: TRBD2; J gene: TRBJ2-3; CDR3 DNA: TGTGCCAGCAGCCAAGACCCGGGACTAGCGGGAGGTTCAACAGATACGCAGTATTTT; CDR3 protein: CASSQDPGLAGGSTDTQYF
V gene: TRBV5-1; clone size: .; D gene: TRBD2; J gene: TRBJ2-1; CDR3 DNA: TGCGCCAGCAGCTTCAATGGACTAGCGGGAATAGATAATGAGCAGTTCTTC; CDR3 protein: CASSFNGLAGIDNEQFF
V gene: TRBV4-1; clone size: few; D gene: .; J gene: TRBJ1-4; CDR3 DNA: TGCGCCAGCAGCCAAGATTCGGGACGGTATTTAAAACTGTTTTTT; CDR3 protein: CASSQDSGRYLKLFF
V gene: TRBV30; clone size: .; D gene: TRBD2; J gene: TRBJ2-3; CDR3 DNA: TGTGCCTGGAGACTAGCGGGGGCCTCTAGCACAGATACGCAGTATTTT; CDR3 protein: CAWRLAGASSTDTQYF
V gene: TRBV18; clone size: few; D gene: TRBD1; J gene: TRBJ2-7; CDR3 DNA: TGTGCCAGCTCCCCAGGGACAGCCCAATACTCCTACGAGCAGTACTTC; CDR3 protein: CASSPGTAQYSYEQYF
V gene: TRBV21-1; clone size: .; D gene: .; J gene: TRBJ2-5; CDR3 DNA: TGTGCCAGCACCACAAAGGGCCGGGGGCGCCTCAATGAGCAGTACTTC; CDR3 protein: CASTTKGRGRLNEQYF
V gene: TRBV7-2; clone size: .; D gene: TRBD2; J gene: TRBJ2-1; CDR3 DNA: TGTGCCAGCAGCTTAGCGGCACTAGCGGGGAGAGAGCAGTTCTTC; CDR3 protein: CASSLAALAGREQFF
V gene: TRBV5-1; clone size: .; D gene: .; J gene: TRBJ2-1; CDR3 DNA: TGCGCCAGCAGCTTGAGGACGGGGGCATGGGCGTACAATGAGCAGTTCTTC; CDR3 protein: CASSLRTGAWAYNEQFF
V gene: TRBV4-1; clone size: few; D gene: TRBD1; J gene: TRBJ1-4; CDR3 DNA: TGCGCCAGCAGCGCCGCGCGGGGGACAGGGGTAAAACTGTTTTTT; CDR3 protein: CASSAARGTGVKLFF
V gene: TRBV5-1; clone size: .; D gene: TRBD2; J gene: TRBJ2-3; CDR3 DNA: TGCGCCAGCAGCTTCACCGGGACTAAGAGCACAGATACGCAGTATTTT; CDR3 protein: CASSFTGTKSTDTQYF
V gene: TRBV5-1; clone size: .; D gene: .; J gene: TRBJ1-3; CDR3 DNA: TGCGCCAGCAGCTTGGAAGGGGGTAGCGCCGGAAACACCATATATTTT; CDR3 protein: CASSLEGGSAGNTIYF
V gene: TRBV7-2; clone size: .; D gene: .; J gene: TRBJ1-1; CDR3 DNA: TGTGCCAGCAGCTTATGGGTAGCGCTGAATGGGGGGACTGAAGCTTTCTTT; CDR3 protein: CASSLWVALNGGTEAFF
V gene: TRBV7-6; clone size: .; D gene: .; J gene: TRBJ1-2; CDR3 DNA: TGTGCCAGCAGCGTAGGGCGACTGAGGGGCTACACCTTC; CDR3 protein: CASSVGRLRGYTF
V gene: TRBV7-2; clone size: few; D gene: .; J gene: TRBJ1-2; CDR3 DNA: TGTGCCAGCAGCCCGGATATTCGTGGGATCTTCTATGGCTACACCTTC; CDR3 protein: CASSPDIRGIFYGYTF
V gene: TRBV18; clone size: few; D gene: TRBD1; J gene: TRBJ2-3; CDR3 DNA: TGTGCCAGCTCACCAGTGGGACAGGGGTCCGCAGATACGCAGTATTTT; CDR3 protein: CASSPVGQGSADTQYF
V gene: TRBV20-1; clone size: .; D gene: TRBD2; J gene: TRBJ2-3; CDR3 DNA: TGCAGTGCTAGTACCGACTATCGAGTTCCGGGGACTAGCGGGGGAGAATTCACAGATACGCAGTATTTT; CDR3 protein: CSASTDYRVPGTSGGEFTDTQYF
V gene: TRBV7-2; clone size: few; D gene: .; J gene: TRBJ2-5; CDR3 DNA: TGTGCCAGCAGCCATCTTAGGGGGTTGAAGTCAGAGACCCAGTACTTC; CDR3 protein: CASSHLRGLKSETQYF
V gene: TRBV5-4; clone size: once; D gene: .; J gene: TRBJ2-3; CDR3 DNA: TGTGCCAGCAGCTTGGCGGTTCCCACAGATACGCAGTATTTT; CDR3 protein: CASSLAVPTDTQYF
V gene: TRBV28; clone size: .; D gene: TRBD1; J gene: TRBJ1-2; CDR3 DNA: TGTGCCAGCAGTTCGCCGGGACAGTATTATGGCTACACCTTC; CDR3 protein: CASSSPGQYYGYTF